This T cell receptor beta chain emerged from a study of cytomegalovirus exposure and HLA in healthy donors. Overall study: Unique TCRs numbering roughly 85 million, obtained from HLA-typed donors, made up an early data release. Study-wide results and caveats: It was 160 or so TCR beta chains that were listed as cytomegalovirus-associated. Most TCR sequences were uncommon, yet certain public TCRs appeared in many donors.

As concerns this clone: Its antigen is not identified.

The PCR contained 60 Vbeta and 13 Jbeta primers. Clones were read by immunoSEQ multiplex PCR, and TCRdb kept only the in-frame ones, dropping some. This table holds fewer than 120,000 clones, around 83% found once. V trimming: 5 bases; J trimming: 9 bases; junction bases outside the gene matches: 13. Germline lookup yields CDR1 MDHEN and CDR2 SYDVKM. CDR3 size: 15 residues. The sample was PBMCs. The receptor's source is a woman in her fifties or sixties in good health and CMV-seropositive. This chain joins TRBV28 and TRBJ2-1; 7 bases line up with TRBD2. The CDR3 nucleotides read TGTGCCAGCAGTGAAGCGGGAAACCCAGACGGTGAGCAGTTCTTC. Its protein is CASSEAGNPDGEQFF.